One and the same sample provided the 31 T cell receptor beta chains below, sequenced in a study of T cell responses to AZD1222 COVID-19 vaccine. TCRdb keeps only in-frame clones here, not all; method: immunoSEQ multiplex PCR. Found here are 100,000 or so clones, over 75% of them singletons; the top ten hold 2.5%. The starting material was peripheral blood, obtained on day 0 of AZD1222 vaccination. Source of these receptors: an adult in good health.

This clone has more than one count but fewer than ten. The rearrangement uses TRBV7-9 and TRBJ2-1, with D hard to call. Germline assignment: CDR1 SEHNR and CDR2 FQNEAQ (reference sequence). This CDR3 has 12 amino acids. Between the trimmed V and J ends, which lost 4 bases and 9 bases, there was a span of 10 bases. In DNA form, the CDR3 reads TGTGCCAGCAGCTCAAGTCCCAGTGAGCAGTTCTTC. This gives the protein CASSSSPSEQFF.

The chain is built from TRBV6-4 and TRBJ1-2; 11 bases map to TRBD1. The CDR3 is made up of 13 amino acids. Trimming took 6 bases from V and 6 from J; bases not matched to a gene: 3. Germline V gene lookup returns CDR1 MRHNA and CDR2 SNTAGT. In DNA, the CDR3 is TGTGCCAGCAGAGGACAGGGGGCGGATGGCTACACCTTC. Its translation: CASRGQGADGYTF.

This chain uses TRBV5-1 with TRBJ1-1, with D possibly TRBD1 on 6 matching bases. This CDR3 is 14 amino acids long. With 0 bases removed from V and 5 bases from J, the gap between germline ends came to 11 bases. Germline V gene lookup returns CDR1 SGHRS and CDR2 YFSETQ. In DNA, the CDR3 is TGCGCCAGCAGCTTGGTAACAGGGCATACTGAAGCTTTCTTT. Its protein product is CASSLVTGHTEAFF.

This sequence joins TRBV6-5 and TRBJ2-1; D ambiguous. Germline V CDR1 and CDR2: MNHEY, SVGAGI. This CDR3 is 16 amino acids long. Trimming cost V 2 bases and J 5 bases, with 16 bases left between them. The DNA for the CDR3 is TGTGCCAGCAGTTACAGGCTCGAGACCCCTAACAATGAGCAGTTCTTC. Amino acids: CASSYRLETPNNEQFF.

The V gene is TRBV12-3 or TRBV12-4, the J gene TRBJ1-1; no definite D call. The CDR3 sequence is 13 residues long. V lost 7 bases and J 0 bases, leaving 9 bases between the germline ends. The CDR3 region is CASTDVMNTEAFF. CDR3 sequence (DNA): TGTGCCAGCACAGACGTCATGAACACTGAAGCTTTCTTT.

The chain combines TRBV19 with TRBJ2-2; TRBD2 agrees at 13 bases. V lost 4 bases, J lost 2 bases, and 16 bases stayed unmatched. The germline gives CDR1 LNHDA, CDR2 SQIVND (reference sequence). The CDR3 consists of 21 residues. CDR3 residues: CASSTPRTSGGGGSNTGELFF. The DNA for the CDR3 is TGTGCCAGTAGTACCCCAAGGACTAGCGGGGGAGGGGGCTCAAACACCGGGGAGCTGTTTTTT.

This sequence joins TRBV19 and TRBJ2-2; D assignment may be TRBD1 or TRBD2 (6 bases each). The germline V gene encodes CDR1 LNHDA and CDR2 SQIVND (reference sequence). CDR3 length equals 18 residues. The germline V and J ends were trimmed by 5 bases and 5 bases, with 24 bases remaining between them. The CDR3 sequence: CASSPSVGGQGWTGELFF. The CDR3 DNA sequence: TGTGCCAGTAGTCCATCCGTTGGGGGGCAGGGATGGACCGGGGAGCTGTTTTTT.

J is TRBJ2-2 and V is TRBV19; a possible D gene is TRBD1 (6 bases). The germline gives CDR1 LNHDA, CDR2 SQIVND (reference sequence). This CDR3 is 16 amino acids long. V lost 2 bases to trimming and J lost 6 bases, with 16 bases between them. The CDR3 is CASSIFEGKGAGELFF. Here the CDR3 DNA reads TGTGCCAGTAGTATATTCGAGGGAAAGGGGGCCGGGGAGCTGTTTTTT.

The chain is built from TRBV5-1 and TRBJ2-1; 10 positions match TRBD2. CDR3 length: 16 amino acids. Germline loops: CDR1 SGHRS, CDR2 YFSETQ. Germline trimming cut 1 base from V and 5 bases from J; bases unmatched to any gene: 6. The CDR3 nucleotides read TGCGCCAGCAGCTTGTTTACTAGCGGGACACACAATGAGCAGTTCTTC. This codes for CASSLFTSGTHNEQFF.

The V and J genes are TRBV11-3 and TRBJ2-2; D unclear. Trimming shortened V by 3 bases and J by 4 bases, and 3 bases separated the two germline ends. This CDR3 contains 12 residues. Germline V gives CDR1 SGHNT, CDR2 YENEEA. CDR3 bases: TGTGCCAGCAGCTTGTTCACCGGGGAGCTGTTTTTT. This translates into CASSLFTGELFF.

The chain carries TRBV23-1 and TRBJ2-1; D ambiguous. TRBV23-1 is annotated as an ORF whose role is uncertain. V lost 6 bases and J 8 bases, leaving 8 bases between the germline ends. CDR3 length equals 11 residues. Written as DNA, the CDR3 is TGCGCCAGCAGATGCAGTCATGAGCAGTTCTTC. It specifies CASRCSHEQFF.

This chain connects TRBV20-1 to TRBJ2-7; D possibly corresponds to TRBD2 (5 bases). The germline V and J ends were trimmed by 4 bases and 7 bases, with 11 bases remaining between them. Germline V gives CDR1 DFQATT, CDR2 SNEGSKA (reference sequence). The CDR3 has 11 amino acids. CDR3 in DNA: TGCAGTGCTACGCCAACGGGGGAGCAGTACTTC. Translated, it gives CSATPTGEQYF.

The V and J genes are TRBV15 and TRBJ1-5; D might be TRBD1 (6 bases). The CDR3 consists of 14 residues. Germline V gives CDR1 LNHNV, CDR2 YYDKDF (reference sequence). Trimming took off 5 bases at V and 4 bases at J, with 12 bases between the two ends. The CDR3 DNA follows: TGTGCCACCAGCTACACAGGGAGGAATCAGCCCCAGCATTTT. Translated: CATSYTGRNQPQHF.

The rearrangement links TRBV19 to TRBJ1-2; no firm D call. Germline V gene lookup returns CDR1 LNHDA and CDR2 SQIVND (reference sequence). Trimming cost V 9 bases and J 4 bases, with 3 bases left between them. CDR3 length equals 9 residues. CDR3 residues: CASGYGYTF. DNA of the CDR3: TGTGCCAGCGGCTATGGCTACACCTTC.

This clone is a singleton in its sample. The DNA of the CDR3 is TGTGCCAGCAGCTCCATAACCCTTGGGACAGGGTCATCGAGGAATGGCTACACCTTC. Amino acid sequence: CASSSITLGTGSSRNGYTF. This sequence joins TRBV9 and TRBJ1-2; 9 bases line up with TRBD1. From germline, CDR1 is SGDLS and CDR2 YYNGEE. The CDR3 is 19 residues long. J was trimmed by 6 bases and V by 4 bases; bases with no gene match: 22.

This rearrangement joins TRBV19 to TRBJ1-4; D call uncertain. V was cut by 6 bases and J by 3 bases, with 8 bases left in between. The CDR3 contains 13 residues. Germline loops: CDR1 LNHDA, CDR2 SQIVND (reference sequence). DNA for the CDR3: TGTGCCAGTAGCCCGCGTTCTAATGAAAAACTGTTTTTT. Amino acids: CASSPRSNEKLFF.

V and J are TRBV4-2 and TRBJ2-7, with unresolved D. This CDR3 spans 14 amino acids. Between the trimmed V and J ends, which lost 0 bases and 3 bases, there was a span of 9 bases. Germline V gives CDR1 LGHNA, CDR2 YNFKEQ. The CDR3 region is CASSQDKSYYEQYF. The CDR3 bases are TGTGCCAGCAGCCAAGATAAATCTTACTACGAGCAGTACTTC.

The chain uses TRBV29-1 and TRBJ1-1; TRBD1 matches at 7 bases. V shed 4 bases, J shed 6 bases, and the junction held 2 bases outside the gene matches. In germline, CDR1 is SQVTM, CDR2 ANQGSEA. The CDR3 has 11 amino acids. For the CDR3, the DNA is TGCAGCGTTGCCAGGGGGTCTGAAGCTTTCTTT. Amino acids: CSVARGSEAFF. The variable domain in full, with the rest retrieved from reference TRBV29-1 and TRBJ1-1, is SAVISQKPSRDICQRGTSLTIQCQVDSQVTMMFWYRQQPGQSLTLIATANQGSEATYESGFVIDKFPISRPNLTFSTLTVSNMSPEDSSIYLCSVARGSEAFFGQGTRLTVV.

This clone has only a few counts. The chain recombines TRBV11-3 with TRBJ2-7; maybe TRBD1 (6 bases). Germline CDR1 reads SGHNT; CDR2 reads YENEEA. The CDR3 is 16 residues long. V lost 1 base to trimming and J lost 2 bases, with 15 bases between them. The CDR3 sequence: CASSLVAGEGPYEQYF. The CDR3 region has the DNA TGTGCCAGCAGCTTAGTGGCAGGGGAAGGGCCCTACGAGCAGTACTTC.

About this clone itself: At one end, the junction sequence differs from germline, possibly due to a read error. The chain is built from TRBV7-7 and TRBJ1-4; the D gene is possibly TRBD1 (5 bases). The CDR3 runs 15 residues. Germline CDR1 is SSHAT and CDR2 is FNYEAQ (reference sequence). This CDR3 reads CASKGIGATNEKLFF. The DNA for the CDR3 is TGTGCTAGCAAAGGGATTGGGGCCACTAATGAAAAACTGTTTTTT. Full variable domain (outside the CDR3, taken from reference TRBV7-7 and TRBJ1-4): GAGVSQSPRYKVTKRGQDVTLRCDPISSHATLYWYQQALGQGPEFLTYFNYEAQPDKSGLPSDRFSAERPEGSISTLTIQRTEQRDSAMYRCASKGIGATNEKLFFGSGTQLSVL.

The V and J genes are TRBV4-2 and TRBJ2-1; D might be TRBD1 (6 bases). Trimming pared 4 bases from V and 1 base from J, leaving 11 bases between. The CDR3 is 15 residues long. Germline CDR1 reads LGHNA; CDR2 reads YNFKEQ. The CDR3 reads CASSPRQGSYNEQFF. The CDR3 DNA follows: TGTGCCAGCAGCCCCCGCCAGGGGTCCTACAATGAGCAGTTCTTC.

This CDR3 is CASRLGGAYNEQFF. CDR3 nucleotide sequence: TGTGCCAGTCGGTTGGGGGGTGCCTACAATGAGCAGTTCTTC. The chain is built from TRBV19 and TRBJ2-1, with D perhaps matching TRBD2 (6 bases). The germline gives CDR1 LNHDA, CDR2 SQIVND (reference sequence). Trimming took 8 bases from V and 2 from J, leaving 13 bases between them. The CDR3 sequence is 14 residues long.

This chain links TRBV12-5 with TRBJ1-3; 8 nucleotides align to TRBD1. V was pared by 1 base and J by 0 bases, with 2 bases of the junction left unmatched. CDR1 is LGHNT and CDR2 is FRNRAP in the germline V gene. This CDR3 comprises 16 residues. DNA of the CDR3: TGTGCTAGTGGTTTGGCCACAGGGGGCTCTGGAAACACCATATATTTT. Its translation: CASGLATGGSGNTIYF.

The V gene is TRBV28, the J gene TRBJ1-5; a possible D gene is TRBD1 (6 bases). CDR3 length: 18 residues. The germline gives CDR1 MDHEN, CDR2 SYDVKM. Trimming pared 3 bases from V and 0 bases from J, leaving 18 bases between. CDR3 protein: CASSLRGNSIYSNQPQHF. CDR3 coding DNA: TGTGCCAGCAGTTTGAGGGGGAACTCGATTTATAGCAATCAGCCCCAGCATTTT.

The chain employs TRBV3-1 (or the pseudogene TRBV3-2) and TRBJ1-1; a weak D match, TRBD1 (5 bases). The germline V gene has CDR1 LGHDT and CDR2 YNNKEL (reference sequence). Trimming pared 4 bases from V and 4 bases from J, leaving 10 bases between. The CDR3 totals 13 residues. DNA for the CDR3: TGTGCCAGCAGCCCAGGCAGGGCCACTGAAGCTTTCTTT. This gives the protein CASSPGRATEAFF.

The gene calls are TRBV5-1 and TRBJ2-7, with a weak D call TRBD1 (5 bases). With 4 bases removed from V and 3 bases from J, the gap between germline ends came to 8 bases. The CDR3 sequence is 12 residues long. Germline V gene lookup returns CDR1 SGHRS and CDR2 YFSETQ. The CDR3 bases are TGCGCCAGCAGCGGTCAGGGCTACGAGCAGTACTTC. Translated, it gives CASSGQGYEQYF.

V usage is TRBV19 and J usage is TRBJ1-1, with 9 bases matching TRBD1. Germline V gene lookup returns CDR1 LNHDA and CDR2 SQIVND (reference sequence). The CDR3 totals 16 residues. The CDR3 here is CATGTGLPPGNTEAFF. In nucleotides, the CDR3 is TGTGCAACCGGGACAGGGCTCCCCCCAGGGAACACTGAAGCTTTCTTT.

This chain links TRBV19 with TRBJ2-5, with D maybe TRBD2 (6 bases). V was pared by 3 bases and J by 2 bases, with 19 bases between. This CDR3 has 17 residues. Germline CDR1 is LNHDA and CDR2 is SQIVND (reference sequence). This chain's CDR3 is CASSIRPAGFGQETQYF. CDR3 in DNA: TGTGCCAGTAGTATCCGGCCCGCGGGGTTTGGACAAGAGACCCAGTACTTC.

V is TRBV18 and J is TRBJ1-3; no reliable D call. The CDR3 consists of 17 residues. V was trimmed by 3 bases and J by 0 bases, leaving 15 bases between them. Germline assignment: CDR1 KGHSH and CDR2 LQKENI. The CDR3 region has the DNA TGTGCCAGCTCACCGTCGACAACCCGGGGCTCTGGAAACACCATATATTTT. It specifies CASSPSTTRGSGNTIYF.

The J gene is TRBJ2-1, the V gene TRBV2; D ambiguous. The CDR3 sequence is 13 residues long. V lost 3 bases to trimming and J lost 1 base, with 4 bases between them. In germline, CDR1 is SNHLY, CDR2 FYNNEI. The CDR3: CASSDLSYNEQFF. The CDR3 bases are TGTGCCAGCAGTGATCTGTCCTACAATGAGCAGTTCTTC.

The chain combines TRBV11-2 with TRBJ1-1; no definite D call. The length of the CDR3 is 12 residues. Germline V lookup: CDR1 SGHAT, CDR2 FQNNGV. Trimming left V 4 bases short and J 5 bases short, with 8 bases between. The CDR3: CASSSPQTEAFF. CDR3 nucleotides: TGTGCCAGCAGCTCCCCTCAAACTGAAGCTTTCTTT.